This T cell receptor beta chain stems from a study of blood T cell repertoires in COVID-19. Study as a whole: Researchers got acute and convalescent COVID-19 samples from the United States, Italy and Spain. T cells, B-cell-depleted T cells, or PBMCs provided the cDNA or gDNA that served as material.

This clone was observed once. Source study methods: How many nucleated cells were present was estimated from reference gene primer amplification. Data came from immunoSEQ multiplex PCR; TCRdb stores just in-frame clones and leaves some out. V and J calls plus clone size are reproduced from that table; the DNA served to infer D and trimming. The table has tens of thousands of clones, about four fifths seen once. The CDR3 runs to 11 residues. The germline V gene has CDR1 SGHTS and CDR2 YDEGEE. The germline V and J ends were trimmed by 5 bases and 9 bases, with 8 bases remaining between them. The sequence came from a human donor in a cohort sampled during active COVID-19. The V gene is TRBV5-8, the J gene TRBJ2-2; no definite D call. The sample was peripheral blood. As DNA, the CDR3 is TGTGCCAGCAGACAGATCCGGGAGCTGTTTTTT. It specifies CASRQIRELFF.